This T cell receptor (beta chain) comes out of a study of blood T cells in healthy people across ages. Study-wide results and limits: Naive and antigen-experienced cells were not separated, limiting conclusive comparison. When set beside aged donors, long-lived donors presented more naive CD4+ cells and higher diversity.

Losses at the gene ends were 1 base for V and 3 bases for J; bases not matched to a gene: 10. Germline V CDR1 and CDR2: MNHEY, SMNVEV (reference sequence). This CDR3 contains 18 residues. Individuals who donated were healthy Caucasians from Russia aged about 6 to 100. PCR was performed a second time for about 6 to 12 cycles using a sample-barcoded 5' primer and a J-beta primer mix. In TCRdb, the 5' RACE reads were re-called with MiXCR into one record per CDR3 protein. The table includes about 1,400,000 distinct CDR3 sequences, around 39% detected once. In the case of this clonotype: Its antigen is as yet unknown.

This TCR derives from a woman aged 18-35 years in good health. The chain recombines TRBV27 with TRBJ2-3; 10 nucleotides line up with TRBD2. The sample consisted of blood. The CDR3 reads CASSLYPSGGRRTDTQYF. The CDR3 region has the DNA TGTGCCAGCAGTTTATATCCTAGCGGGGGCCGAAGGACAGATACGCAGTATTTT.